The 3 T cell receptor beta chains in this list originate from one sample, sequenced in a study of blood T cell repertoires in COVID-19. Using immunoSEQ multiplex PCR, the repertoire was profiled, and TCRdb retains in-frame clones only, with some absent. This table has more than 100,000 clones, about 76% appearing once. The sample taken for sequencing was peripheral blood. Source of these receptors: an older woman with active or convalescent COVID-19.

This rearrangement joins TRBV5-8 to TRBJ1-4, with 7 bases fitting TRBD1. The CDR3 contains 12 residues. Looked up from germline, CDR1 is SGHTS and CDR2 is YDEGEE. V trimming: 6 bases; J trimming: 6 bases; junction bases outside the gene matches: 2. The CDR3 DNA reads as TGTGCCAGCATGGGGACAGATGAAAAACTGTTTTTT. Residues: CASMGTDEKLFF.

The V and J genes are TRBV3-1 (or the pseudogene TRBV3-2) and TRBJ1-6, with D unclear. The germline V and J ends were trimmed by 0 bases and 9 bases, with 9 bases remaining between them. The length of the CDR3 is 14 residues. Germline V gives CDR1 LGHDT, CDR2 YNNKEL (reference sequence). This CDR3 is CASSQDVRVSPLHF. Written as DNA, the CDR3 is TGTGCCAGCAGCCAAGACGTGCGGGTTTCACCCCTCCACTTT.

This clone was recorded only once. The rearrangement links TRBV19 to TRBJ1-2, with D maybe TRBD1 (5 bases). The CDR3 contains 14 residues. V lost 6 bases, J lost 4 bases, and 15 bases lay in between. Per the germline V gene, CDR1 is LNHDA and CDR2 is SQIVND (reference sequence). CDR3 bases: TGTGCCAGTAGGCGGGACCGAGGATTCTATGGCTACACCTTC. It encodes CASRRDRGFYGYTF. Combining the CDR3 with reference TRBV19 and TRBJ1-2 gives the whole variable domain DGGITQSPKYLFRKEGQNVTLSCEQNLNHDAMYWYRQDPGQGLRLIYYSQIVNDFQKGDIAEGYSVSREKKESFPLTVTSAQKNPTAFYLCASRRDRGFYGYTFGSGTRLTVV.